These 25 T cell receptor beta chains share one sample of origin, sequenced in a study of shared clonotypes between healthy human individuals. Generated by immunoSEQ multiplex PCR, the TCRdb table keeps only in-frame clones and is missing some. Of about 660,000 clones listed, around two thirds are singletons. The sequenced material came from memory CD4+ T cells sorted from blood. Subset defined: CD45RA-negative fraction. Source of these receptors: a woman younger than 45 in good health.

The rearrangement joins TRBV2 to TRBJ1-5; TRBD1 is a possible D gene (5 bases). The V end was cut by 1 base, the J end by 6 bases, with 7 bases between. From germline, CDR1 is SNHLY and CDR2 FYNNEI. The length of the CDR3 is 13 residues. Here the CDR3 DNA reads TGTGCCAGCAGTGAAGGCAGGGCTCAGCCCCAGCATTTT. This gives the protein CASSEGRAQPQHF.

This clone was seen many times. The CDR3 here is CASSRTDRGLFSGANVLTF. CDR3 nucleotides: TGTGCCAGCAGCCGAACCGACAGGGGACTCTTTTCTGGGGCCAACGTCCTGACTTTC. This chain connects TRBV14 to TRBJ2-6; 8 bases are a match to TRBD1. J lost 1 base, V lost 4 bases, and 12 bases had no gene match. Germline lookup yields CDR1 SGHDN and CDR2 FVKESK. This CDR3 contains 19 residues.

This chain joins TRBV19 and TRBJ2-3; tentative D call: TRBD2 (6 bases). The V and J ends lost 5 bases and 0 bases respectively, with 18 bases between them. Looked up from germline, CDR1 is LNHDA and CDR2 is SQIVND (reference sequence). The CDR3 contains 17 residues. Here the CDR3 reads CASSQGLDLTSTDTQYF. CDR3 bases: TGTGCCAGTAGTCAGGGACTGGATCTGACCAGCACAGATACGCAGTATTTT.

The chain has TRBV7-8 and TRBJ1-3; unclear D gene. V lost 6 bases and J lost 0, with 9 bases in between. This CDR3 has 14 residues. Looked up from germline, CDR1 is SGHVS and CDR2 is FQNEAQ. As DNA, the CDR3 is TGTGCCAGCAGGCCCGGTGGCTCTGGAAACACCATATATTTT. Amino acids: CASRPGGSGNTIYF.

The chain is built from TRBV2 and TRBJ2-7, with 12 positions matching TRBD2. J gave up 5 bases and V 7 bases, and 9 bases lay outside the gene matches. This CDR3 contains 15 residues. Germline loops: CDR1 SNHLY, CDR2 FYNNEI. CDR3 sequence (DNA): TGTGCCAGCATTAGACTAGCGGGAGCGTCCCACGAGCAGTACTTC. This codes for CASIRLAGASHEQYF. Full variable domain (remainder filled in from reference TRBV2 and TRBJ2-7): EPEVTQTPSHQVTQMGQEVILRCVPISNHLYFYWYRQILGQKVEFLVSFYNNEISEKSEIFDDQFSVERPDGSNFTLKIRSTKLEDSAMYFCASIRLAGASHEQYFGPGTRLTVT.

The V call is TRBV2, the J call TRBJ2-7; 8 positions match TRBD1. The V segment lost 3 bases and the J segment 6 bases; nucleotides outside the gene matches: 4. The CDR3 consists of 13 residues. Germline CDR1 and CDR2: SNHLY and FYNNEI. In DNA, the CDR3 is TGTGCCAGCAGTGAGGACAGGGTACGCGAGCAGTACTTC. The encoded protein is CASSEDRVREQYF.

There are a few counts of this clone. The chain joins TRBV12-5 to TRBJ2-7, with 8 bases fitting TRBD1. Trimming removed 6 bases from V and 4 bases from J; junction bases left unmatched: 5. Germline V gene data show CDR1 as LGHNT and CDR2 as FRNRAP. The CDR3 spans 13 residues. The CDR3 DNA sequence: TGTGCTAGTGGCCCCGACAGGGGATACGAGCAGTACTTC. This gives the protein CASGPDRGYEQYF.

This clone was seen once. This chain joins TRBV11-2 and TRBJ1-5; maybe TRBD1 (6 bases). Germline lookup yields CDR1 SGHAT and CDR2 FQNNGV. With 5 bases removed from V and 8 bases from J, the gap between germline ends came to 25 bases. This CDR3 is built from 17 residues. In DNA, the CDR3 is TGTGCCAGCAGCCCAGGGGCCAGTATCACACCATTTGAGCCCCAGCATTTT. Amino acids: CASSPGASITPFEPQHF.

This clone was seen just once. The chain couples TRBV7-6 to TRBJ1-6, with no clear D. This CDR3 has 16 residues. Germline lookup yields CDR1 SGHVS and CDR2 FNYEAQ. V shed 0 bases and J shed 9 bases, with 15 bases lying between them. The CDR3 spells CASSLARPPGTSPLHF. The CDR3 DNA reads as TGTGCCAGCAGCTTAGCCCGACCGCCTGGCACTTCACCCCTCCACTTT.

With respect to this clone: This specimen includes other DNA sequences encoding the same CDR3. The chain combines TRBV6-1 with TRBJ1-5; TRBD1 is a possible D gene (6 bases). CDR3 length: 14 residues. V lost 2 bases, J lost 1 base, and 6 bases lay in between. Per germline, CDR1 MNHNS and CDR2 SASEGT. The CDR3 DNA follows: TGTGCCAGCAGTGAACAGGGGAGCAATCAGCCCCAGCATTTT. It specifies CASSEQGSNQPQHF.

The chain combines TRBV5-1 with TRBJ2-7; TRBD1 is a possible D gene (5 bases). Germline V gene lookup returns CDR1 SGHRS and CDR2 YFSETQ. V was trimmed by 4 bases and J by 1 base, leaving 12 bases between them. The CDR3 has 14 amino acids. The CDR3 bases are TGCGCCAGCAGCCTGCCCACAGGATCCTACGAGCAGTACTTC. Translating it yields CASSLPTGSYEQYF.

The gene calls are TRBV7-2 and TRBJ1-4; D possibly corresponds to TRBD1 (5 bases). V lost 4 bases and J lost 12, with 12 bases in between. The length of the CDR3 is 12 residues. Looked up from germline, CDR1 is SGHTA and CDR2 is FQGNSA. The CDR3 bases are TGTGCCAGCAGCTCTTTGTGGGGGGAACTGTTTTTT. Protein sequence: CASSSLWGELFF. Supplemented by reference TRBV7-2 and TRBJ1-4, the full variable domain reads GAGVSQSPSNKVTEKGKDVELRCDPISGHTALYWYRQSLGQGLEFLIYFQGNSAPDKSGLPSDRFSAERTGGSVSTLTIQRTQQEDSAVYLCASSSLWGELFFGSGTQLSVL.

The rearrangement uses TRBV5-1 and TRBJ1-3, with D possibly matching TRBD1 (5 bases). Germline CDR1 SGHRS, CDR2 YFSETQ. The CDR3 is made up of 16 amino acids. The ends were cut back, 0 bases at V and 0 bases at J, with 10 bases in the middle. The CDR3 spells CASSLGQQNSGNTIYF. The DNA of the CDR3 is TGCGCCAGCAGCTTGGGACAGCAGAACTCTGGAAACACCATATATTTT.

This chain joins TRBV21-1 and TRBJ2-3; the table's D call of TRBD2 was not tested on the DNA. TRBV21-1 is a recognized pseudogene. This CDR3 is built from 12 residues. The CDR3 sequence: CASSGRGATQYF. The DNA for the CDR3 is TGTGCCAGCAGCGGGAGGGGAGCTACGCAGTATTTT.

The chain carries TRBV6-6 and TRBJ2-1, with 12 positions matching TRBD2. The CDR3 length is 16 residues. J was trimmed by 8 bases and V by 5 bases; bases with no gene match: 10. Germline CDR1 MNHNY, CDR2 SVGAGI (reference sequence). The CDR3 sequence: CASSNTGTSGFYEQFF. The CDR3 nucleotides read TGTGCCAGCAGTAACACCGGGACTAGCGGGTTTTATGAGCAGTTCTTC.

V and J are TRBV15 and TRBJ2-7; 8 bases agree with TRBD2. The V segment lost 1 base and the J segment 6 bases; nucleotides outside the gene matches: 11. Germline V gene sequence: CDR1 LNHNV, CDR2 YYDKDF (reference sequence). The CDR3 loop spans 16 amino acids. Here the CDR3 reads CATSRGIGGLAAEQYF. The DNA for the CDR3 is TGTGCCACCAGCAGAGGAATAGGAGGACTAGCAGCCGAGCAGTACTTC.

The chain is built from TRBV28 and TRBJ2-7; a possible D gene is TRBD1 (5 bases). The CDR3 has 14 residues. The germline V gene has CDR1 MDHEN and CDR2 SYDVKM. Trimming pared 6 bases from V and 1 base from J, leaving 13 bases between. The CDR3 sequence: CASSLRASSYEQYF. The CDR3 DNA reads as TGTGCCAGCAGCCTCAGGGCGTCATCCTACGAGCAGTACTTC.

The rearrangement uses TRBV19 and TRBJ1-2; D ambiguous. With 6 bases removed from V and 4 bases from J, the gap between germline ends came to 9 bases. CDR3 length equals 12 residues. CDR1 is LNHDA and CDR2 is SQIVND in the germline V gene (reference sequence). The DNA of the CDR3 is TGTGCCAGTAGGGACCGGGGCTATGGCTACACCTTC. This translates into CASRDRGYGYTF. Drawing the rest from reference TRBV19 and TRBJ1-2, the complete variable domain is DGGITQSPKYLFRKEGQNVTLSCEQNLNHDAMYWYRQDPGQGLRLIYYSQIVNDFQKGDIAEGYSVSREKKESFPLTVTSAQKNPTAFYLCASRDRGYGYTFGSGTRLTVV.

This chain uses TRBV6-5 with TRBJ2-1, with D possibly matching TRBD2 (5 bases). Germline CDR1 and CDR2: MNHEY and SVGAGI. V lost 4 bases to trimming and J lost 7 bases, with 5 bases between them. There are 11 residues in the CDR3. This CDR3 reads CASSWRNEQFF. CDR3 in DNA: TGTGCCAGCAGTTGGAGGAATGAGCAGTTCTTC.

The V and J genes are TRBV11-1 and TRBJ2-3, with D perhaps matching TRBD1 (6 bases). The CDR3 is 15 residues long. Trimming took 6 bases from V and 0 from J, leaving 13 bases between them. CDR1 SGHAT and CDR2 FQDESV come from the germline V gene (reference sequence). The CDR3 DNA is TGTGCCAGCAGACATAAACAGGGAAGCACAGATACGCAGTATTTT. This gives the protein CASRHKQGSTDTQYF. Looking up the rest from reference TRBV11-1 and TRBJ2-3 gives the full variable domain: EAEVAQSPRYKITEKSQAVAFWCDPISGHATLYWYRQILGQGPELLVQFQDESVVDDSQLPKDRFSAERLKGVDSTLKIQPAELGDSAMYLCASRHKQGSTDTQYFGPGTRLTVL.

V gene TRBV11-2 combines with J gene TRBJ2-7, with 11 bases that match TRBD2. Per germline, CDR1 SGHAT and CDR2 FQNNGV. After removal of 5 bases from V and 3 bases from J, the junction contained 6 bases not matched to a gene. This CDR3 is built from 15 residues. CDR3 nucleotides: TGTGCCAGCAGCACGCGACTAGCGGGAAACTACGAGCAGTACTTC. Residues: CASSTRLAGNYEQYF.

This clone appeared a few times. The chain uses TRBV30 and TRBJ2-7; possibly TRBD1 for D (6 bases). Trimming stripped 2 bases from V and 0 bases from J, with 14 bases between. In germline, CDR1 is GTSNPN, CDR2 SVGIG (reference sequence). The CDR3 loop spans 15 amino acids. The CDR3: CAWSPDRTLSYEQYF. CDR3 DNA: TGTGCCTGGAGTCCAGACAGGACCCTCTCCTACGAGCAGTACTTC. Filled out from reference TRBV30 and TRBJ2-7, the complete variable domain reads SQTIHQWPATLVQPVGSPLSLECTVEGTSNPNLYWYRQAAGRGLQLLFYSVGIGQISSEVPQNLSASRPQDRQFILSSKKLLLSDSGFYLCAWSPDRTLSYEQYFGPGTRLTVT.

The genes are TRBV19 and TRBJ2-3; D call uncertain. Germline loops: CDR1 LNHDA, CDR2 SQIVND (reference sequence). CDR3 length equals 14 residues. V lost 1 base and J lost 1, with 6 bases in between. CDR3 coding DNA: TGTGCCAGTAGTATAGTTCGGGGCACAGATACGCAGTATTTT. It yields the protein CASSIVRGTDTQYF.

This rearrangement joins TRBV15 to TRBJ1-1; no firm D call. Germline assignment: CDR1 LNHNV and CDR2 YYDKDF (reference sequence). The length of the CDR3 is 15 residues. Trimming took 0 bases from V and 7 from J, leaving 15 bases between them. CDR3 protein: CATSRDQVSGGEAFF. The CDR3 nucleotides are TGTGCCACCAGCAGAGATCAAGTTAGTGGAGGTGAAGCTTTCTTT.

The rearrangement uses TRBV11-2 and TRBJ2-3, with D possibly matching TRBD2 (7 bases). The length of the CDR3 is 14 residues. The germline V gene has CDR1 SGHAT and CDR2 FQNNGV. Trimming took off 5 bases at V and 5 bases at J, with 14 bases between the two ends. For the CDR3, the DNA is TGTGCCAGCAGCCCCGGGGGGCTTTTAGATACGCAGTATTTT. Its translation is CASSPGGLLDTQYF.